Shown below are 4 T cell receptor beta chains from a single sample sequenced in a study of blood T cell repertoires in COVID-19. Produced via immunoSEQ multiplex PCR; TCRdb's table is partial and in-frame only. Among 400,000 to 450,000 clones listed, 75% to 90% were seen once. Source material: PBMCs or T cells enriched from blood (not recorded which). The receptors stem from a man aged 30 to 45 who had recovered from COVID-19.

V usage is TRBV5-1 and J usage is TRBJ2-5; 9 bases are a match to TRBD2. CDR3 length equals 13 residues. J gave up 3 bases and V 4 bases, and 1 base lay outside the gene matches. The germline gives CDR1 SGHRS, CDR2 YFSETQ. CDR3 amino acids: CASSPSGKETQYF. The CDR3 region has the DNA TGCGCCAGCAGCCCTAGCGGGAAAGAGACCCAGTACTTC.

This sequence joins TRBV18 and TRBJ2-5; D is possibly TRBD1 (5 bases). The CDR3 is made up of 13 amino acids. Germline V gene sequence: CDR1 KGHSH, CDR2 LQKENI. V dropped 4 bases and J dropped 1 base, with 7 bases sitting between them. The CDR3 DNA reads TGTGCCAGCTCACGGACACGCCAAGAGACCCAGTACTTC. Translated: CASSRTRQETQYF.

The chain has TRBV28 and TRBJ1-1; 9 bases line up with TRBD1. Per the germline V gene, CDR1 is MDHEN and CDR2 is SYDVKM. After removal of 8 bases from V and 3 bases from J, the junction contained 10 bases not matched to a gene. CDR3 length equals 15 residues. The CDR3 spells CASVPGTGLDTEAFF. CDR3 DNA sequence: TGTGCCAGCGTGCCGGGGACAGGGTTAGACACTGAAGCTTTCTTT.

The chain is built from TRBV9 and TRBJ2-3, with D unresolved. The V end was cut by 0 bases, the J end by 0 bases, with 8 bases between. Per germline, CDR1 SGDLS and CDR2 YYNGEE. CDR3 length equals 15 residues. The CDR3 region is CASSVGYRSTDTQYF. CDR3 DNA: TGTGCCAGCAGCGTAGGTTACAGAAGCACAGATACGCAGTATTTT.